Presented here are 13 T cell receptor beta chains from one specimen sequenced in a study of siplizumab effects on memory and regulatory T cells (dated by TCRdb to 2018 to 2020). Library preparation used the immunoSEQ multiplex PCR assay. TCRdb holds this immuneACCESS table with in-frame rearrangements only. Some clones are missing; in checked studies, unresolved V genes explain under half, and the rest has no known cause. Across this sample there are nearly 95,000 clones, with over 85% seen only once. The ten top clones hold 0.3% of the sample. Sequencing was carried out using non-Treg CD4+ T cells sorted from blood. Interpreted using the paper, the cell subset or site label stands for: FACS-sorted unstimulated CD4+ non-regulatory T cells. The receptor source for this set is a human donor in good health.

V usage is TRBV5-1 and J usage is TRBJ2-2; no firm D call. The CDR3 runs to 15 residues. V gave up 3 bases and J gave up 0 bases, with 9 bases separating them. The germline V gene encodes CDR1 SGHRS and CDR2 YFSETQ. The chain's CDR3 is CASSSRNANTGELFF. The CDR3 DNA sequence: TGCGCCAGCAGCTCCAGGAACGCGAACACCGGGGAGCTGTTTTTT. Filled out from reference TRBV5-1 and TRBJ2-2, the complete variable domain reads KAGVTQTPRYLIKTRGQQVTLSCSPISGHRSVSWYQQTPGQGLQFLFEYFSETQRNKGNFPGRFSGRQFSNSRSEMNVSTLELGDSALYLCASSSRNANTGELFFGEGSRLTVL.

The chain recombines TRBV30 with TRBJ1-1; the D gene is possibly TRBD1 (5 bases). The CDR3 sequence is 16 residues long. Germline V lookup: CDR1 GTSNPN, CDR2 SVGIG (reference sequence). The V and J ends lost 1 base and 0 bases respectively, with 15 bases between them. CDR3 nucleotide sequence: TGTGCCTGGAGTGCCTGGGGGGAGAGACTGAACACTGAAGCTTTCTTT. Protein: CAWSAWGERLNTEAFF.

V gene TRBV11-2 combines with J gene TRBJ2-7; D possibly matches TRBD1 or TRBD2 (6 bases each). The V end was cut by 5 bases, the J end by 3 bases, with 17 bases between. The germline CDR1 and CDR2 sequences are SGHAT and FQNNGV. The CDR3 runs to 15 residues. This CDR3 reads CASSPITGAIYEQYF. In nucleotides, the CDR3 is TGTGCCAGCAGCCCTATTACGGGGGCGATCTACGAGCAGTACTTC.

CDR3 DNA: TGTGCCAGCAGTGACTCTGGTTACGGTAATTCACCCCTCCACTTT. It specifies CASSDSGYGNSPLHF. The chain links TRBV6-4 to TRBJ1-6; D call uncertain. Trimming stripped 0 bases from V and 6 bases from J, with 9 bases between. The CDR3 spans 15 residues. Looked up from germline, CDR1 is MRHNA and CDR2 is SNTAGT.

CDR3 loop: CASSPIPSGSYEQYF. In DNA, the CDR3 is TGTGCCAGCAGCCCGATTCCGAGCGGGAGTTACGAGCAGTACTTC. This chain joins TRBV7-2 and TRBJ2-7; TRBD2 agrees at 8 bases. The junction had 10 bases not matched to a gene; V was cut back by 5 bases and J by 4 bases. The CDR3 is 15 amino acids. Germline V gene lookup returns CDR1 SGHTA and CDR2 FQGNSA. Combining the CDR3 with reference TRBV7-2 and TRBJ2-7 gives the whole variable domain GAGVSQSPSNKVTEKGKDVELRCDPISGHTALYWYRQSLGQGLEFLIYFQGNSAPDKSGLPSDRFSAERTGGSVSTLTIQRTQQEDSAVYLCASSPIPSGSYEQYFGPGTRLTVT.

The chain uses TRBV14 and TRBJ2-5, with D perhaps given as TRBD1 or TRBD2 (5 bases each). This CDR3 has 15 residues. V lost 4 bases and J 5 bases, leaving 17 bases between the germline ends. CDR1 and CDR2 from the germline V gene are SGHDN and FVKESK. The CDR3, as DNA: TGTGCCAGCAGCCCGCGGACAAGGTGGGGGGAGACCCAGTACTTC. Translating gives CASSPRTRWGETQYF.

This chain uses TRBV15 with TRBJ1-3, with D hard to call. V shed 0 bases and J shed 4 bases, with 13 bases lying between them. Looked up from germline, CDR1 is LNHNV and CDR2 is YYDKDF (reference sequence). The CDR3 is 16 residues long. Written as DNA, the CDR3 is TGTGCCACCAGCAGAGATACACGGGTTAGAGGAAACACCATATATTTT. It translates to CATSRDTRVRGNTIYF.

The chain has TRBV9 and TRBJ2-5; TRBD2 matches 9 bases. V shed 0 bases, J shed 5 bases, and the junction held 5 bases outside the gene matches. Germline lookup yields CDR1 SGDLS and CDR2 YYNGEE. The CDR3 consists of 15 residues. The DNA for the CDR3 is TGTGCCAGCAGCGTAGCTAGCGGGGTCGAGGAGACCCAGTACTTC. Its translation: CASSVASGVEETQYF.

This clone appeared a single time. The J gene is TRBJ2-2, the V gene TRBV7-3, with a tentative D call TRBD2 (6 bases). Trimming stripped 3 bases from V and 5 bases from J, with 10 bases between. Germline-derived CDR1 and CDR2 are SGHTA and FQGTGA. The CDR3 is 14 amino acids. As DNA, the CDR3 is TGTGCCAGCAGCTTTACGGGAGCGACCGGGGAGCTGTTTTTT. It is translated as CASSFTGATGELFF.

V is TRBV9 and J is TRBJ1-3; D is unresolved. CDR1 and CDR2 from the germline V gene are SGDLS and YYNGEE. The CDR3 loop spans 11 amino acids. The ends were cut back, 0 bases at V and 9 bases at J, with 4 bases in the middle. For the CDR3, the DNA is TGTGCCAGCAGCGTAGTATCCACCATATATTTT. Its protein is CASSVVSTIYF.

The chain employs TRBV5-1 and TRBJ2-7; D remains ambiguous. Trimming cost V 0 bases and J 6 bases, with 13 bases left between them. From germline, CDR1 is SGHRS and CDR2 YFSETQ. This CDR3 is 14 amino acids long. CDR3 loop: CASSLALNSPEQYF. CDR3 bases: TGCGCCAGCAGCTTGGCCTTGAACAGTCCCGAGCAGTACTTC. Supplemented by reference TRBV5-1 and TRBJ2-7, the full variable domain reads KAGVTQTPRYLIKTRGQQVTLSCSPISGHRSVSWYQQTPGQGLQFLFEYFSETQRNKGNFPGRFSGRQFSNSRSEMNVSTLELGDSALYLCASSLALNSPEQYFGPGTRLTVT.

This clone was detected only a few times. V gene TRBV19 combines with J gene TRBJ1-3; D perhaps matches TRBD1 (6 bases). V lost 3 bases and J 2 bases, leaving 8 bases between the germline ends. The CDR3 length is 14 residues. Germline V gene data show CDR1 as LNHDA and CDR2 as SQIVND (reference sequence). DNA for the CDR3: TGTGCCAGTAGTATCGGGGGGCCTGGAAACACCATATATTTT. Translation gives CASSIGGPGNTIYF. Drawing the rest from reference TRBV19 and TRBJ1-3, the complete variable domain is DGGITQSPKYLFRKEGQNVTLSCEQNLNHDAMYWYRQDPGQGLRLIYYSQIVNDFQKGDIAEGYSVSREKKESFPLTVTSAQKNPTAFYLCASSIGGPGNTIYFGEGSWLTVV.

A note on this clone: Additional DNA sequences in this sample encode the identical CDR3. The chain has TRBV6-5 and TRBJ2-7; 11 bases agree with TRBD1. CDR1 is MNHEY and CDR2 is SVGAGI in the germline V gene. CDR3 length equals 13 residues. J was trimmed by 4 bases and V by 6 bases; bases with no gene match: 2. This CDR3 is CASRGTGGYEQYF. The CDR3 coding sequence is TGTGCCAGCAGGGGGACAGGGGGGTACGAGCAGTACTTC.